This T cell receptor (beta chain) was retrieved from a study of blood T cell repertoires in COVID-19. Study summary: Donors in the United States, Italy and Spain gave samples during acute or convalescent COVID-19.

A single count supports this clone. CDR1 and CDR2 (germline): MGHDK, SYGVNS. With V trimmed by 5 bases and J by 7 bases, 8 bases remained unmatched. The CDR3 loop spans 13 amino acids. The data were produced by immunoSEQ multiplex PCR, yet TCRdb's version contains in-frame clones alone and is incomplete. The sample records roughly 320,000 clones, 90% to 95% being singletons. Recruits, aged roughly 18 to 90 years, lived in under 25 US areas. Exposed participants came across a COVID-19 case within 2 weeks before study entry. Sequencing used PBMCs or T cells enriched from blood (not recorded which). The sequence came from a woman in her twenties or thirties who had been exposed to COVID-19. The chain employs TRBV25-1 and TRBJ2-7, with 7 positions matching TRBD1. CDR3 in amino acids: CASSLTMTGEQYF. As DNA, the CDR3 is TGTGCCAGCAGTTTAACCATGACAGGGGAGCAGTACTTC.